What follows describes a single TCR beta chain. The CDR3 covers 16 residues. V lost 4 bases and J lost 2; bases outside the gene matches: 9. Germline V gene lookup returns CDR1 SGHRS and CDR2 YFSETQ. The source of the sample is a study of blood T cell repertoires in COVID-19. About the research overall: Acute and convalescent COVID-19 samples came from the United States, Italy and Spain.

Methods used by the authors: Amplified reference gene primers provided the basis for estimating nucleated cell counts. Profiled with immunoSEQ multiplex PCR; TCRdb holds only in-frame clones, not every one. V, J and clone size were drawn from that table, and D and trimming were deduced from the DNA. The sample has fewer than 200,000 clones, over 80% seen once. The chain couples TRBV5-1 to TRBJ1-3; 7 bases are a match to TRBD1. This sequence was found in an older woman with COVID-19, enrolled during active disease. The specimen sequenced was peripheral blood. The CDR3 DNA sequence: TGCGCCAGCAGCCTCCTACCTCAGGGGGCTGGAAACACCATATATTTT. It codes for CASSLLPQGAGNTIYF.